This T cell receptor beta chain was sequenced for a study of CD8 T cells in Susac syndrome. RNA in amounts of roughly 0.5 to 1 ug was reverse transcribed with random hexamers. TCRdb processed the immunoSEQ multiplex PCR reads anew with MiXCR; each CDR3 protein has one entry. Found here are approximately 280,000 distinct CDR3 sequences, more than 75% of them singletons; the top ten hold 0.095% to 0.14%. Treatment-naive patients with stable or active relapsing-remitting disease were the multiple sclerosis controls. The CDR3 consists of 15 residues. Germline CDR1 MDHEN, CDR2 SYDVKM. V lost 5 bases and J lost 0, with 13 bases in between.

This receptor was obtained from a human donor with multiple sclerosis. The sequenced sample consisted of CD8+ T cells from PBMCs. The V gene is TRBV28, the J gene TRBJ2-5; D gene uncertain. CDR3: CASSPMTRDQETQYF. Here the CDR3 DNA reads TGTGCCAGCAGTCCTATGACACGGGACCAAGAGACCCAGTACTTC.